Reported below is one T cell receptor beta chain. Antigen specificity is unknown. The CDR3 is 17 residues long. The V segment lost 3 bases and the J segment 5 bases; nucleotides outside the gene matches: 12. Germline V gene lookup returns CDR1 SGHNT and CDR2 YYREEE (reference sequence). The donors, all healthy, were Caucasians living in Russia, aged roughly 6 to 100. There were at least 5.5 micrograms of total RNA extracted from every sample. This entry belongs to a study of blood T cells in healthy people across ages. Notes on the study in general: Without sorted subsets, naive and antigen-experienced compartments could not be conclusively compared.

The use of a sample-barcoded 5' primer and a J-beta primer mix characterized a second PCR of roughly 7 to 11 cycles. Each cDNA molecule was tagged by a template-switch adaptor with 12 random nucleotides. TCRdb reprocessed the 5' RACE reads with MiXCR, giving one entry per CDR3 protein. In the table there are roughly 500,000 distinct CDR3 sequences, 27% of which are singletons. Sequenced material: blood. The TCR sequence derives from a woman aged 70-85 years in good health. V gene TRBV5-4 combines with J gene TRBJ2-3; TRBD2 matches at 10 bases. The CDR3 spells CASSSPPAGGPEDTQYF. CDR3 in DNA: TGTGCCAGCAGCTCCCCCCCAGCGGGAGGGCCTGAAGATACGCAGTATTTT.